These T cell receptor beta chains were read from a single sample in a study of vaccination effects on CD4 cells after COVID-19. The antigens of these receptors remain unknown. TCRdb's table, derived via immunoSEQ multiplex PCR, lists solely in-frame clones and lacks some. Of more than 20,000 clones in the sample, approximately 77% were seen once. The starting material was CD4+ T cells from PBMCs cultured with HCoV-NL63 spike peptides, obtained after COVID-19 vaccination. The receptors here all came from a human donor who received a COVID-19 vaccine. Each CDR3 is given with its conserved first and last residue. Fields, in order: CDR3 DNA, CDR3 protein, clone size, J gene, V gene, D gene. The D gene is left open where the match is weak. Size is omitted from some rows. Given values are once, few, many or a class for expanded clones.

TGCGCCAGCAGCCAAGTGGGGCGGGGCTCCTACAATGAGCAGTTCTTC CASSQVGRGSYNEQFF . TRBJ2-1 TRBV4-1 .
TGTGCCAGCAGCGTAGGTACAATACAAGAGACCCAGTACTTC CASSVGTIQETQYF . TRBJ2-5 TRBV9 .
TGTGCCAGCAGCGTAGATCCGGGCACGAACTATGGCTACACCTTC CASSVDPGTNYGYTF . TRBJ1-2 TRBV9 .
TGTGCCAGCAGCACAGGGGCCCCGAACACTGAAGCTTTCTTT CASSTGAPNTEAFF . TRBJ1-1 TRBV6-5 TRBD1
TGTGCCACCAGCAGAGATGTTGGAACCTACGAGCAGTACTTC CATSRDVGTYEQYF . TRBJ2-7 TRBV15 .
TGCGCCAGCAGCTTGGACTACAATGAGCAGTTCTTC CASSLDYNEQFF . TRBJ2-1 TRBV5-1 .
TGTGCCAGCAGCAGCTCACAGGGAAGGCAAGATACGCAGTATTTT CASSSSQGRQDTQYF . TRBJ2-3 TRBV7-9 .
TGCGCCAGCAGCGTTACTATAGGAGACAGCTATGGCTACACCTTC CASSVTIGDSYGYTF . TRBJ1-2 TRBV5-1 .
TGTGCCAGTCGCGGGACTAGCGAGTCCGGGGAGCTGTTTTTT CASRGTSESGELFF . TRBJ2-2 TRBV6-4 TRBD2
TGTGCCAGCAGTCGCGCGGTGACCGGGGAGCTGTTTTTT CASSRAVTGELFF . TRBJ2-2 TRBV12-3/TRBV12-4 .
TGTGCCAGCAGCTTAGTTATTTGGCAGGGAGGTGAAAAACTGTTTTTT CASSLVIWQGGEKLFF few TRBJ1-4 TRBV7-9 .
TGTGCCAGCAGCCAAGATCTGACCTCCTCACTCTATGGCTACACCTTC CASSQDLTSSLYGYTF . TRBJ1-2 TRBV3-1/TRBV3-2 .
TGTGCCAGTAGTATCGTCTCTCTGCTAGCGGAGGCCGGGGCCAACGTCCTGACTTTC CASSIVSLLAEAGANVLTF . TRBJ2-6 TRBV19 TRBD2
TGTGCCAGCAGTGAAGATAGTTGGGAGGGGGTCAATCAGCCCCAGCATTTT CASSEDSWEGVNQPQHF . TRBJ1-5 TRBV6-1 .
TGTGCCAGCAGCGGTAACAGCCTGAACACTGAAGCTTTCTTT CASSGNSLNTEAFF . TRBJ1-1 TRBV9 .
TGTGCCAGCAGCACATGGACAGTCCAAGAGACCCAGTACTTC CASSTWTVQETQYF . TRBJ2-5 TRBV7-9 .
TGTGCCAGCAGCTTACCTGACAGGGGGTATGGCTACACCTTC CASSLPDRGYGYTF . TRBJ1-2 TRBV7-8 TRBD1
TGTGCCAGCGGAGACTACGAGCAGTACTTC CASGDYEQYF . TRBJ2-7 TRBV3-1/TRBV3-2 .
TGTGCCAGCAGCAATCAGGGGGCAACAAGATCACCCCTCCACTTT CASSNQGATRSPLHF . TRBJ1-6 TRBV25-1 TRBD1
TGTGCCAGCAGCTTAGAAGAAGTAGATACGCAGTATTTT CASSLEEVDTQYF . TRBJ2-3 TRBV11-2 .
TGTGCCTGGACGGTGGCAGGAATTAATGAAAAACTGTTTTTT CAWTVAGINEKLFF . TRBJ1-4 TRBV30 .
TGTGCCAGCAGTGAAACTAGCGGGAGCTACAATGAGCAGTTCTTC CASSETSGSYNEQFF . TRBJ2-1 TRBV6-1 TRBD2
TGCGCCAGCAGCTCAATTGGACAGGGCCTGAAAGCTTTCTTT CASSSIGQGLKAFF . TRBJ1-1 TRBV5-1 TRBD1
TGCGCCAGCAGTGAGTCTAGCGGGAGGAGAAACATTCAGTACTTC CASSESSGRRNIQYF . TRBJ2-4 TRBV10-2 TRBD2
TGCAGCGTTGAGGAGGGGGCCGATGAAAAACTGTTTTTT CSVEEGADEKLFF . TRBJ1-4 TRBV29-1 TRBD1
TGTGCCAGCAGCCGTGACAGGGGTAGGACAGATACGCAGTATTTT CASSRDRGRTDTQYF . TRBJ2-3 TRBV7-9 TRBD1
TGTGCCAGCAGCCAAGAGTCGGCGGGGGCCAACGTCCTGACTTTC CASSQESAGANVLTF . TRBJ2-6 TRBV3-1/TRBV3-2 .
TGTGCCAGCAGCCAGACAGGACCTTATGGCTACACCTTC CASSQTGPYGYTF . TRBJ1-2 TRBV5-4 .
TGTGCCAGCAGCCACTCTCAGGGACATGGCTACACCTTC CASSHSQGHGYTF . TRBJ1-2 TRBV5-8 .
TGTGCCAGCAGTGAGACTAGCGGGGGGAATGAGCAGTTCTTC CASSETSGGNEQFF . TRBJ2-1 TRBV6-1 TRBD2
TGTGCCACCAGTGATTTTGATGGGACAGGGAAGACCAAAAACATTCAGTACTTC CATSDFDGTGKTKNIQYF . TRBJ2-4 TRBV24-1 TRBD1
TGTGCCAGTAGTATGGTGTACAATGAGCAGTTCTTC CASSMVYNEQFF . TRBJ2-1 TRBV19 .
TGTGCCAGCAGCTTAGAGGCTAGCGGGACCTACCACTACGAGCAGTACTTC CASSLEASGTYHYEQYF . TRBJ2-7 TRBV11-2 TRBD2
TGTGCCAGCAGCTTGGTTGGTAGCGGGAACACCGGGGAGCTGTTTTTT CASSLVGSGNTGELFF . TRBJ2-2 TRBV5-4 .
TGCAGCGTTTTCGGACAGACCACACAAGAGACCCAGTACTTC CSVFGQTTQETQYF . TRBJ2-5 TRBV29-1 .
TGTGCCAGCTCACCACCGAATATGGCTAGCGGGAGTACCTACGAGCAGTACTTC CASSPPNMASGSTYEQYF . TRBJ2-7 TRBV18 TRBD2
TGTGCCAGCAGCCAAGATCTAACTAGCGGCTACACAGATACGCAGTATTTT CASSQDLTSGYTDTQYF . TRBJ2-3 TRBV14 TRBD2
TGTGCTAGTGCCCCCTCGAGTAGTTCAGATACGCAGTATTTT CASAPSSSSDTQYF once TRBJ2-3 TRBV12-5 .
TGTGCCAGTAGTACGGACGCAAGGCTGGGGAGCAATCAGCCCCAGCATTTT CASSTDARLGSNQPQHF . TRBJ1-5 TRBV19 .
TGTGCCAGCAGCGTAGGGGACAGGGAAGGCTACACCTTC CASSVGDREGYTF few TRBJ1-2 TRBV9 TRBD1
TGTGCCAGCAGTTCGTGGAGGGACAGACAAGAGACCCAGTACTTC CASSSWRDRQETQYF . TRBJ2-5 TRBV6-5 .
TGTGCCAGCAGCGTAGGGCTAGCGGGAACCTACGAGCAGTACTTC CASSVGLAGTYEQYF . TRBJ2-7 TRBV9 TRBD2
TGCGCCAGCAGCTTAGGAGTGGAGGAGACCCAGTACTTC CASSLGVEETQYF . TRBJ2-5 TRBV5-1 .
TGTGCCAGCAGTGAAGATGACAGGGGGCTATCTGGAAACACCATATATTTT CASSEDDRGLSGNTIYF . TRBJ1-3 TRBV6-1 TRBD1
TGTGCCAGCAGCTCCCACAGGGGGCTTATTCCAGATACGCAGTATTTT CASSSHRGLIPDTQYF . TRBJ2-3 TRBV7-2 TRBD1
TGTGCCAGCACCGGGACTGACCTCATTTCCTACGAGCAGTACTTC CASTGTDLISYEQYF . TRBJ2-7 TRBV6-5 .
TGTGCCAGCAGCTTCGGACAGGCCTCAGATACGCAGTATTTT CASSFGQASDTQYF . TRBJ2-3 TRBV7-2 TRBD1
TGTGCCAGTAGTATAGGACAGGGGACTAACTATGGCTACACCTTC CASSIGQGTNYGYTF . TRBJ1-2 TRBV19 TRBD1
TGTGCCAGCATTTCTGTAGGGGGGTCTAATGAAAAACTGTTTTTT CASISVGGSNEKLFF . TRBJ1-4 TRBV7-9 .
TGTGCCAGCAGCCAAGGGACAGTGACCGGGGAGCTGTTTTTT CASSQGTVTGELFF . TRBJ2-2 TRBV3-1/TRBV3-2 .
TGTGCCAGCTCACCATACAGATCTACCTACGAGCAGTACTTC CASSPYRSTYEQYF . TRBJ2-7 TRBV18 .
TGTGCCAGTAGTGACGACAGGGGGTCGATATCTGGGGCCAACGTCCTGACTTTC CASSDDRGSISGANVLTF . TRBJ2-6 TRBV19 TRBD1
TGCAGTGCTAGTTTGACAGGGGGCGCGAGCACAGATACGCAGTATTTT CSASLTGGASTDTQYF . TRBJ2-3 TRBV20-1 TRBD1
TGTGCCAGCACTAAGGGAATTTTCGATGGCTACACCTTC CASTKGIFDGYTF few TRBJ1-2 TRBV6-5 .